The clone carrying this TCR beta chain was found a few times. Time point reported: before trial treatment. Donors were dosed with nivolumab and ipilimumab; they also received aspirin, low-dose cyclophosphamide and low-dose radiotherapy. The presence of advanced solid tumors lacking tumor-infiltrating lymphocytes characterized eligible patients. The data belong to a study of low-dose radiotherapy and immunotherapy resistance in tumors. Whole-study context: Per fraction, Cohort 1 was given 0.5 Gy every 2 weeks, for a total of 6.5 Gy. With cycle 1 day 1 as the start, patients took oral aspirin 300 mg daily for four cycles.

With TRAV- and TRBV-specific primers, first-strand cDNA was made, covering the alpha and beta chains. The authors amplified TCRs for 20 to 25 PCR cycles with a constant-region primer and a V-primer adapter. TCRdb reanalysed the reads using MiXCR and keeps one entry per CDR3 protein. This sample has tens of thousands of distinct CDR3 sequences, with approximately 31% found just once. Trimming removed 4 bases from V and 1 base from J; junction bases left unmatched: 5. CDR3 size: 17 residues. The germline V gene has CDR1 SGHTA and CDR2 FQGNSA. This clonotype originated in a female donor with ovarian cancer. The chain combines TRBV7-2 with TRBJ2-6; 9 nucleotides match TRBD1. The input for sequencing was PBMCs, taken before treatment. CDR3 residues: CASSSGTGRSGANVLTF. The CDR3 region has the DNA TGTGCCAGCAGCTCCGGGACAGGGAGGTCTGGGGCCAACGTCCTGACTTTC.